The source of this TCR beta chain is a study of CD8 T cells in ankylosing spondylitis. Whole-study results and caveats: Before this, some motif variants had been reported in reactive arthritis synovial fluid and blood. Within matched ankylosing spondylitis synovial fluid, disease-linked clones were reportedly significantly enriched. Made up of about eight highly homologous variants, a TCR beta motif appeared characteristic of ankylosing spondylitis blood. Disease-associated clonotypes exhibited CD8+ identity and were relatively infrequent in peripheral blood.

This clonotype was observed many times. Its antigen is unknown. V was pared by 3 bases and J by 0 bases, with 15 bases between. The length of the CDR3 is 17 residues. TCRdb recomputed calls from the 5' RACE reads with MiXCR, one row per CDR3 protein. This sample has roughly 700,000 distinct CDR3 sequences; roughly 19% occur once, and the top ten carry about 19%. Sequencing was done on a sample of blood, either unsorted or a sorted T cell fraction (not recorded which). The sequence was obtained from a male donor with ankylosing spondylitis. This sequence joins TRBV12-3 or TRBV12-4 and TRBJ2-1; D perhaps matches TRBD2 (6 bases). The CDR3 DNA reads as TGTGCCAGCAGTTTTTGGGCTAGCGATAGCTCCTACAATGAGCAGTTCTTC. Translated: CASSFWASDSSYNEQFF.